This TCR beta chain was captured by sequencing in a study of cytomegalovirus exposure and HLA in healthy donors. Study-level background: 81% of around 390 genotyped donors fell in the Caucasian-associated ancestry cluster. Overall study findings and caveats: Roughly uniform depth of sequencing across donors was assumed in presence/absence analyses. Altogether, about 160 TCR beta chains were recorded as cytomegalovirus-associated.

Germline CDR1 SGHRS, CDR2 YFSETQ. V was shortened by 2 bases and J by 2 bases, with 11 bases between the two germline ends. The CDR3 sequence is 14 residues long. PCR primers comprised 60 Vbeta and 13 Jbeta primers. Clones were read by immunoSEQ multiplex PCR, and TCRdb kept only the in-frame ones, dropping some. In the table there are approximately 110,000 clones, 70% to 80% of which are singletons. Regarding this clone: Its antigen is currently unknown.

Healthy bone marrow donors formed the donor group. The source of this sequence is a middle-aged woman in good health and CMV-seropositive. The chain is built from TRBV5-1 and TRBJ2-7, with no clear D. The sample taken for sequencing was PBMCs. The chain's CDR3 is CASSFSTQAYEQYF. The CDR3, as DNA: TGCGCCAGCAGCTTCTCGACCCAGGCCTACGAGCAGTACTTC.